The TCR beta chain described here comes from a study of T cells after yellow fever vaccination. Study summary: The fractions with low cell numbers were processed using SMART-Seq v4 Ultra Low Input.

The junction had 11 bases not matched to a gene; V was cut back by 3 bases and J by 4 bases. Germline V gene sequence: CDR1 DFQATT, CDR2 SNEGSKA (reference sequence). The CDR3 totals 16 residues. This clonotype was seen ten or more times. Its antigen is undetermined. TCRdb fed the 5' RACE reads into MiXCR, producing one record per CDR3 protein. The data contain some 250,000 distinct CDR3 sequences, about 3.7% of them singletons. Overall study results and limits: Among all clonotypes, a small share was observed in both CD4 and CD8 compartments. Clones that expanded after primary vaccination mostly reappeared after the booster (96% CD4, approximately 85% CD8).

The material sequenced was PBMCs, taken 15 days after the yellow fever booster vaccination. The TCR originated in a man in his late teens or twenties who received the YFV17D yellow fever vaccine. The chain combines TRBV20-1 with TRBJ2-1, with 8 bases fitting TRBD1. CDR3 protein: CSASGTGSGTYNEQFF. DNA for the CDR3: TGCAGTGCTAGCGGGACAGGAAGTGGGACGTACAATGAGCAGTTCTTC.